A single sample gave rise to the 16 T cell receptor beta chains below, sequenced in a study of blood T cell repertoires in COVID-19. Assay: immunoSEQ multiplex PCR; the TCRdb copy retains only in-frame clones and omits some. The table includes fewer than 15,000 clones, roughly four fifths detected once. Material for sequencing was peripheral blood. These TCRs come from a man older than 75 with acute or convalescent COVID-19.

The chain is built from TRBV29-1 and TRBJ1-1, with 9 bases matching TRBD1. Germline CDR1 reads SQVTM; CDR2 reads ANQGSEA. The CDR3 is 15 residues long. J gave up 8 bases and V 7 bases, and 17 bases lay outside the gene matches. The CDR3 spells CSGSGQGNSLREAFF. The CDR3 nucleotides are TGCAGCGGGAGCGGACAGGGGAACTCTTTGAGGGAAGCTTTCTTT.

This chain links TRBV5-8 with TRBJ2-7, with 10 bases matching TRBD1. CDR1 and CDR2 (germline): SGHTS, YDEGEE. Trimming cost V 0 bases and J 5 bases; bases outside gene matches: 5. This CDR3 contains 15 residues. The CDR3 DNA is TGTGCCAGCAGCTTGGATGCGACAGGGGGCAACGAGCAGTACTTC. The encoded protein is CASSLDATGGNEQYF.

The chain combines TRBV5-4 with TRBJ1-4; D is unclear. Germline lookup yields CDR1 SGHNT and CDR2 YYREEE (reference sequence). This CDR3 comprises 16 residues. V was clipped by 2 bases and J by 0 bases, with 11 bases between them. The CDR3 nucleotides are TGTGCCAGCAGCTTAAACACCGGGACAACTAATGAAAAACTGTTTTTT. Its protein product is CASSLNTGTTNEKLFF.

This chain links TRBV6-1 with TRBJ1-4; D might be TRBD1 (6 bases). Trimming removed 2 bases at V and 8 bases at J, with 15 bases between. The CDR3 is made up of 15 amino acids. Germline V gene lookup returns CDR1 MNHNS and CDR2 SASEGT. CDR3 DNA: TGTGCCAGCAGTGAATATTGGGACATTCGGGAAAAACTGTTTTTT. Translated, it gives CASSEYWDIREKLFF.

The V call is TRBV5-8, the J call TRBJ1-5; D gene unclear. V was clipped by 4 bases and J by 4 bases, with 18 bases between them. The length of the CDR3 is 16 residues. The germline gives CDR1 SGHTS, CDR2 YDEGEE. CDR3 nucleotides: TGTGCCAGCAGCACGGGAACCGGACCGTCAAATCAGCCCCAGCATTTT. It is translated as CASSTGTGPSNQPQHF. The full variable domain, its missing parts supplied by reference TRBV5-8 and TRBJ1-5, is EAGVTQSPTHLIKTRGQQATLRCSPISGHTSVYWYQQALGLGLQFLLWYDEGEERNRGNFPPRFSGRQFPNYSSELNVNALELEDSALYLCASSTGTGPSNQPQHFGDGTRLSIL.

CDR3 sequence: CASSQVSGVETQYF. In nucleotides, the CDR3 is TGCGCCAGCAGCCAAGTCTCGGGGGTTGAGACCCAGTACTTC. The rearrangement joins TRBV4-1 to TRBJ2-5; TRBD2 is a possible D gene (6 bases). CDR1 and CDR2 (germline): MGHRA, YSYEKL. This CDR3 comprises 14 residues. Trimming removed 1 base at V and 5 bases at J, with 11 bases between.

This clone has just one count. This chain connects TRBV7-9 to TRBJ2-7; D is possibly TRBD1 (5 bases). CDR1 is SEHNR and CDR2 is FQNEAQ in the germline V gene (reference sequence). The CDR3 extends over 15 amino acids. The ends were cut back, 1 base at V and 1 base at J, with 11 bases in the middle. CDR3 nucleotide sequence: TGTGCCAGCAGCTTAGTAACAGGCGGATCCTACGAGCAGTACTTC. Amino acid sequence: CASSLVTGGSYEQYF.

V and J are TRBV5-1 and TRBJ2-7; D not certain. The V gene's germline CDR1 is SGHRS and CDR2 YFSETQ. This CDR3 spans 12 amino acids. Trimming cost V 4 bases and J 7 bases, with 12 bases left between them. The CDR3 DNA reads TGCGCCAGCAGCGAGAACCTACGGGAGCAGTACTTC. As protein: CASSENLREQYF.

The chain carries TRBV30 and TRBJ1-3; D may be TRBD1 (5 bases). Germline V gives CDR1 GTSNPN, CDR2 SVGIG (reference sequence). The CDR3 runs to 14 residues. The V end lost 5 bases, the J end lost 0 bases, and 11 bases lay between the germline ends. CDR3 amino acids: CAWVQGRSGNTIYF. CDR3 bases: TGTGCCTGGGTCCAGGGCCGCTCTGGAAACACCATATATTTT.

The CDR3 here is CASSIAGGSVSTDTQYF. The CDR3 DNA is TGTGCCAGCAGCATAGCGGGGGGGAGTGTGAGCACAGATACGCAGTATTTT. The chain carries TRBV11-2 and TRBJ2-3; 11 bases are a match to TRBD2. Trimming at V came to 5 bases and at J to 0 bases, leaving 7 bases not matched to a gene. This CDR3 has 17 amino acids. Germline V gives CDR1 SGHAT, CDR2 FQNNGV.

This clone was found a few times. This chain connects TRBV7-8 to TRBJ1-1, with a possible D match to TRBD1 (5 bases). Germline-derived CDR1 and CDR2 are SGHVS and FQNEAQ. Trimming left V 4 bases short and J 6 bases short, with 18 bases between. The CDR3 sequence is 15 residues long. Written as DNA, the CDR3 is TGTGCCAGCAGCTCCTGGGACTACTCTGATCCTGAAGCTTTCTTT. It yields the protein CASSSWDYSDPEAFF.

J is TRBJ2-7 and V is TRBV9; D might be TRBD2 (5 bases). In germline, CDR1 is SGDLS, CDR2 YYNGEE. Between the trimmed V and J ends, which lost 4 bases and 6 bases, there was a span of 14 bases. The CDR3 is 13 amino acids. CDR3 loop: CASSSIEGSEQYF. The CDR3 bases are TGTGCCAGCAGCTCCATCGAGGGCAGCGAGCAGTACTTC.

The chain carries TRBV6-5 and TRBJ1-5, with D possibly TRBD1 on 5 matching bases. The CDR3 is 15 residues long. Germline CDR1 reads MNHEY; CDR2 reads SVGAGI. Trimming stripped 10 bases from V and 2 bases from J, with 18 bases between. This CDR3 reads CATKSRVTGNQPQHF. CDR3 sequence (DNA): TGTGCCACCAAATCCAGGGTAACTGGCAATCAGCCCCAGCATTTT.

The chain carries TRBV11-2 and TRBJ1-2; D is unclear. Germline CDR1 and CDR2: SGHAT and FQNNGV. V was shortened by 1 base and J by 5 bases, with 14 bases between the two germline ends. The length of the CDR3 is 15 residues. The CDR3 nucleotides read TGTGCCAGCAGCTTAGTCGACAACTCTCGTTATGGCTACACCTTC. Its translation: CASSLVDNSRYGYTF.

This chain links TRBV6-5 with TRBJ2-7; perhaps TRBD2 as D (6 bases). V lost 7 bases, J lost 3 bases, and 13 bases lay in between. Germline CDR1 and CDR2: MNHEY and SVGAGI. The CDR3 sequence is 13 residues long. The CDR3: CASTSDRNYEQYF. The CDR3 nucleotides read TGTGCCAGCACTAGCGACAGAAACTACGAGCAGTACTTC.

The chain has TRBV7-9 and TRBJ1-1; D gene ambiguous. Germline assignment: CDR1 SEHNR and CDR2 FQNEAQ (reference sequence). The CDR3 spans 16 residues. V was trimmed by 5 bases and J by 0 bases, leaving 16 bases between them. The CDR3 nucleotides read TGTGCCAGCAGCCCCCCGGCAGGAACGATGAACACTGAAGCTTTCTTT. Translated: CASSPPAGTMNTEAFF.